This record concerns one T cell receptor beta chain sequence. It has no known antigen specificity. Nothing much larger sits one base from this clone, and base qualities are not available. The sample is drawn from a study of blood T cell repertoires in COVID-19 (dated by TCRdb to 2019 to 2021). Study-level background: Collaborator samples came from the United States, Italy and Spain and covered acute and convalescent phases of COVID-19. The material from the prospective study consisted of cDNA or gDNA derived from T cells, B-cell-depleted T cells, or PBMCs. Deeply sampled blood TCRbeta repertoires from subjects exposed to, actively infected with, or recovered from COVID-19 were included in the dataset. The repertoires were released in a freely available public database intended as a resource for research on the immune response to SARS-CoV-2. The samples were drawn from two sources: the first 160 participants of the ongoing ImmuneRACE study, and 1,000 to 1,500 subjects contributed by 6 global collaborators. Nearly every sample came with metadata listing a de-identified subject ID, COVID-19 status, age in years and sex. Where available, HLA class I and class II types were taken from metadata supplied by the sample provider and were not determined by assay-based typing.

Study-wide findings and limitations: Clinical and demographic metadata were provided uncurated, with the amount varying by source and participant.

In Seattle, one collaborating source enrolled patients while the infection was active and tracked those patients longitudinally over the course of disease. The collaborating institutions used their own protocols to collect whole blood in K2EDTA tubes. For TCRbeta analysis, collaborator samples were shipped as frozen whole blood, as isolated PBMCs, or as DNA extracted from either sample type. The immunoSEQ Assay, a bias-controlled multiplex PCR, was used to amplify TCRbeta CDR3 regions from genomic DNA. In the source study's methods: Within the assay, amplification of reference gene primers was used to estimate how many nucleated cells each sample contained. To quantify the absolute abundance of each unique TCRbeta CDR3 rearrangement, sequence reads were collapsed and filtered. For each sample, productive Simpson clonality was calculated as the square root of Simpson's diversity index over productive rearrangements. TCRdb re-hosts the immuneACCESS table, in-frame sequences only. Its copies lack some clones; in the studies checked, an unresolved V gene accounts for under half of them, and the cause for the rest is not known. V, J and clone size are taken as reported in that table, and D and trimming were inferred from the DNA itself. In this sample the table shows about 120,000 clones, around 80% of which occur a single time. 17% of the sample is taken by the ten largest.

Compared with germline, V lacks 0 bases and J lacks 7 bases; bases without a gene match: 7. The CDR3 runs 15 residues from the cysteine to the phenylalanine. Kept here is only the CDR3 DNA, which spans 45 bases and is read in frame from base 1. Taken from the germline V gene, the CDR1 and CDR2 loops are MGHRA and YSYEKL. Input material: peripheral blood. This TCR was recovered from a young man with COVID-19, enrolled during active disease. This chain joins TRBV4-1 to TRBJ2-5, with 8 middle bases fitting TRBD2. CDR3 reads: CASSQDRTSPWTQYF. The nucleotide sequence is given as TGCGCCAGCAGCCAAGATCGGACTAGCCCTTGGACCCAGTACTTC.